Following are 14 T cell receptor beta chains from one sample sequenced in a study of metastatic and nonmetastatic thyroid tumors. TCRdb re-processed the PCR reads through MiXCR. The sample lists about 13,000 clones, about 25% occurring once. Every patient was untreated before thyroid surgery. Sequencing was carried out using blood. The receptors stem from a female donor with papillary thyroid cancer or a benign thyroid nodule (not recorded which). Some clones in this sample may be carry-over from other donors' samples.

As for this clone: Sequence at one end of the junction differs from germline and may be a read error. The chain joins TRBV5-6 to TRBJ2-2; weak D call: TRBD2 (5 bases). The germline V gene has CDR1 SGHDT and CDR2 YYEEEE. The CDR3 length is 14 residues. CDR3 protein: CASIGQAVAGELFF. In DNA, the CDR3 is TGTGCCAGCATCGGTCAGGCTGTGGCCGGGGAGCTGTTTTTC.

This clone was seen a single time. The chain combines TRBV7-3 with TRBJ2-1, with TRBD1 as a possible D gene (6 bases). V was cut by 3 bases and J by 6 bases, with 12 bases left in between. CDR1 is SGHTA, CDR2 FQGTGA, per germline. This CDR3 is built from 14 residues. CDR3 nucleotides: TGTGCCAGCAGCTTGAGGGGGAGCACCAATGAGCAGTTCTTC. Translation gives CASSLRGSTNEQFF.

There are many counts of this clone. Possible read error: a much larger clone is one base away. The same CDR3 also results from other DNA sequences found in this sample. The CDR3 region is CASGPLSTGNTEAFF. Here the CDR3 DNA reads TGTGCCAGCGGACCCTTGTCGACGGGGAACACTGAAGCTTTCTTC. The chain couples TRBV27 to TRBJ1-1, with D unresolved. Germline V gene data show CDR1 as MNHEY and CDR2 as SMNVEV (reference sequence). The CDR3 contains 15 residues.

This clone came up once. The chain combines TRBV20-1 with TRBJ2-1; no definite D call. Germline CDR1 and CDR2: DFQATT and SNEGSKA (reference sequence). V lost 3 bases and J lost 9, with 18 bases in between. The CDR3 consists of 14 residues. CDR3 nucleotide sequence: TGCAGTGCTAGCGACTTGTCGGGTGGGCTTGAGCAGTTCTTC. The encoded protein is CSASDLSGGLEQFF.

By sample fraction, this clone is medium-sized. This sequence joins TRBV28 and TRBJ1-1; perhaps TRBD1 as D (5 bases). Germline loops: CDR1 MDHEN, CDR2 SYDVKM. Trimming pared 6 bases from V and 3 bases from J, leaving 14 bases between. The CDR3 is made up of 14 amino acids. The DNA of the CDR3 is TGTGCCAGCAGCCTAACCCGGGGCTACACTGAAGCTTTCTTT. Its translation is CASSLTRGYTEAFF.

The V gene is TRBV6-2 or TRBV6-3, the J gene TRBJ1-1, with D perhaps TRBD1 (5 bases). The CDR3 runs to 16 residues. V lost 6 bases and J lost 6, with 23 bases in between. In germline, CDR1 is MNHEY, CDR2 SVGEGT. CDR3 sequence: CASSEKTVGIDAEAFF. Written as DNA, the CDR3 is TGTGCCAGCAGCGAAAAGACAGTGGGGATTGACGCTGAAGCTTTCTTT.

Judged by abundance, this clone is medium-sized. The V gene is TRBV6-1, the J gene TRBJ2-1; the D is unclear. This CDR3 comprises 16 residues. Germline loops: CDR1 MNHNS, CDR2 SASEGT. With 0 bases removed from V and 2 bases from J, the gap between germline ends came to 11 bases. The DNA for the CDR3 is TGTGCCAGCAGTGAAGCCCACACGAACCCCTACAATGAGCAGTTCTTC. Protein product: CASSEAHTNPYNEQFF.

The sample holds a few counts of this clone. CDR3 in amino acids: CAIKGGGGTNTGELFF. In nucleotides, the CDR3 is TGTGCCATCAAGGGAGGCGGGGGGACGAACACCGGGGAGCTGTTTTTT. The chain links TRBV10-3 to TRBJ2-2; TRBD2 matches at 8 bases. The ends lost 7 bases at V and 0 bases at J; junction bases unmatched: 7. This CDR3 contains 16 residues. The germline V gene has CDR1 ENHRY and CDR2 SYGVKD.

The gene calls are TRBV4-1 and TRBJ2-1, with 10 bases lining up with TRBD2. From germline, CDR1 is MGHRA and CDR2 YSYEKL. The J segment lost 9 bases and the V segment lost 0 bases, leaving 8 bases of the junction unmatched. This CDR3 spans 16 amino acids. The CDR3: CASSQDRLAGVREQFF. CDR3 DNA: TGCGCCAGCAGCCAAGATCGGCTAGCGGGAGTTCGTGAGCAGTTCTTC.

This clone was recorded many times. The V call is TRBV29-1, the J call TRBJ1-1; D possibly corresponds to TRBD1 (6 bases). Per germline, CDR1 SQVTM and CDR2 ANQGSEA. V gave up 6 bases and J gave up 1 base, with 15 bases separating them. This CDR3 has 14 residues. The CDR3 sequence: CSVNTGTRNTEAFF. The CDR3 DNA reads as TGCAGCGTCAATACCGGGACACGGAACACTGAAGCTTTCTTT.

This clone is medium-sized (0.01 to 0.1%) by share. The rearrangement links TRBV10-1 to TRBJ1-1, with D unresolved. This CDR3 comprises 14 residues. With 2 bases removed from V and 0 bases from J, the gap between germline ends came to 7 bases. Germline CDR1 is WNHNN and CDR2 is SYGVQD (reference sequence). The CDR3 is CASSEDTMNTEAFF. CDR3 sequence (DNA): TGCGCCAGCAGTGAGGACACCATGAACACTGAAGCTTTCTTT.

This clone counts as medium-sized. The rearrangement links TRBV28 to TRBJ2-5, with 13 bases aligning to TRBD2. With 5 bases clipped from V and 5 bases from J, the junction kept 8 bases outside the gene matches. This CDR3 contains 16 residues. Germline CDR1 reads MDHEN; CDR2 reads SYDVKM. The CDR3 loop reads CASSTTSGGAWETQYF. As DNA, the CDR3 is TGTGCCAGCAGTACTACTAGCGGGGGGGCGTGGGAGACCCAGTACTTC.

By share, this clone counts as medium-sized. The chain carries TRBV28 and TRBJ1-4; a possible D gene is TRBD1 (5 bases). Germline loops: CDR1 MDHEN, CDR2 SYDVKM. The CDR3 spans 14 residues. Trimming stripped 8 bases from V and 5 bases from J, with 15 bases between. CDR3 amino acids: CASSGGAKNEKLFF. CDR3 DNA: TGTGCCAGCTCAGGTGGGGCTAAGAATGAAAAACTGTTTTTT.

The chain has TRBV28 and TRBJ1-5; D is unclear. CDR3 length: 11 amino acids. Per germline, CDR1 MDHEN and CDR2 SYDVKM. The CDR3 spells CFERVNQPQHF. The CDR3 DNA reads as TGTTTCGAGAGGGTCAATCAGCCCCAGCATTTT.